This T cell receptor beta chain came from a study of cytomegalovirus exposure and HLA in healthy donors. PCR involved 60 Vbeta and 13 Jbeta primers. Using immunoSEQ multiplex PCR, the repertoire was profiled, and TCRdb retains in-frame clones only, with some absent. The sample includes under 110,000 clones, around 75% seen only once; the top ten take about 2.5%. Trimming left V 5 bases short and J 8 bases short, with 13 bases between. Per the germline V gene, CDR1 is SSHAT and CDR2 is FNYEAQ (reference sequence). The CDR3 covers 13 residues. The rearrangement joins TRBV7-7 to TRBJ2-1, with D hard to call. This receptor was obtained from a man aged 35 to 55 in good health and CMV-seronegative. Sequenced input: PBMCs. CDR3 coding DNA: TGTGCCAGCAGCCCAGACTTGGCCGATGAGCAGTTCTTC. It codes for CASSPDLADEQFF.